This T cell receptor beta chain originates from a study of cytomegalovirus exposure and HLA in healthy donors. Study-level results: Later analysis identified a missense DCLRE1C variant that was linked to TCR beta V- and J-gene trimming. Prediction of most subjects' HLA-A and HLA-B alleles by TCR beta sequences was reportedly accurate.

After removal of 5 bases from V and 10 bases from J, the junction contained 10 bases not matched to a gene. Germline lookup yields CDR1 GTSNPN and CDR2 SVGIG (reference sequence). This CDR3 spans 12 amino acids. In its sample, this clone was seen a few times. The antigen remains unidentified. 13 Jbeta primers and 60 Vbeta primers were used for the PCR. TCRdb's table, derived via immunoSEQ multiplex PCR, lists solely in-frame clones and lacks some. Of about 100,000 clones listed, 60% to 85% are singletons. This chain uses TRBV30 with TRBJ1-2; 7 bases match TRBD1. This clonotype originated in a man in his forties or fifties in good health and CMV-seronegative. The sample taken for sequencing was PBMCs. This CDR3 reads CAWGRQGVDYTF. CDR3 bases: TGTGCCTGGGGAAGACAGGGAGTCGACTACACCTTC.